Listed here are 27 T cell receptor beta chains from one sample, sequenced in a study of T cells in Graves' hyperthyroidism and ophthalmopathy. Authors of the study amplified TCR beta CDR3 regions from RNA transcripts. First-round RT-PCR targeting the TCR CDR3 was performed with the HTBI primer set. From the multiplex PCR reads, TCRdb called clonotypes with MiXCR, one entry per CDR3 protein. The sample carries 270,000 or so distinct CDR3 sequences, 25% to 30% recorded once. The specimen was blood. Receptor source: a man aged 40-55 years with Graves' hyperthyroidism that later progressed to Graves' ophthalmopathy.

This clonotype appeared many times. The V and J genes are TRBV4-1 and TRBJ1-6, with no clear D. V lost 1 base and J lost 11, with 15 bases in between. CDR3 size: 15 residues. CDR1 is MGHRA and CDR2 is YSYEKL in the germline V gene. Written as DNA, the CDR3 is TGCGCCAGCAGCCAAGTAGGACCTAAAGGGCCACCCCTCCACTTT. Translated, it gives CASSQVGPKGPPLHF.

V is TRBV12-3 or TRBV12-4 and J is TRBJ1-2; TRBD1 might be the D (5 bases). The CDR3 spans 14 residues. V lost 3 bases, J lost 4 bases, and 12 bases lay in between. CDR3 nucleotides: TGTGCCAGCAGTTTCAGTGGGGGAATCTATGGCTACACCTTC. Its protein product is CASSFSGGIYGYTF.

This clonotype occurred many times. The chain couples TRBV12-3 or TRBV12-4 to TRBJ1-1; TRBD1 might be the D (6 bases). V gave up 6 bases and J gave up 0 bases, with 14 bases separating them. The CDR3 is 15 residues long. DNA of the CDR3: TGTGCCAGCAGAAACCGACAGGAGATGAACACTGAAGCTTTCTTT. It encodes CASRNRQEMNTEAFF.

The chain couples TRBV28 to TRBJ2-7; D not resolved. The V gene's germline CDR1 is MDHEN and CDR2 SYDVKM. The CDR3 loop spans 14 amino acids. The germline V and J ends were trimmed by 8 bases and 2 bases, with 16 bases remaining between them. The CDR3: CASLSRKRAYEQYF. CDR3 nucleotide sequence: TGTGCCAGCCTATCTCGGAAAAGGGCCTACGAGCAGTACTTC.

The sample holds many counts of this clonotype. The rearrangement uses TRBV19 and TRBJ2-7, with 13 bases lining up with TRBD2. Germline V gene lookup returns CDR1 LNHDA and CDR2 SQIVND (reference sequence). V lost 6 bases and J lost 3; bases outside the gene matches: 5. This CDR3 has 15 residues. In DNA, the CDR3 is TGTGCCAGTAGCCTACTAGCGGGAGGGATCTACGAGCAGTACTTC. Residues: CASSLLAGGIYEQYF.

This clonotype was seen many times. The CDR3 sequence: CASSQDWKGIQPQHF. The DNA for the CDR3 is TGCGCCAGCAGCCAAGATTGGAAGGGGATTCAGCCCCAGCATTTT. The chain employs TRBV4-1 and TRBJ1-5, with D possibly matching TRBD1 (5 bases). Germline CDR1 MGHRA, CDR2 YSYEKL. CDR3 length: 15 amino acids. The V end was cut by 0 bases, the J end by 6 bases, with 12 bases between.

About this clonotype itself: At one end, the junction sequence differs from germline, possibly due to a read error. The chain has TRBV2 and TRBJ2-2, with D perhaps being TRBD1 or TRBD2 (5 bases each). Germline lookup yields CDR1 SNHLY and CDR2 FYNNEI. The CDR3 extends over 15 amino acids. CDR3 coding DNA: TGTGCCAGCAGTGAACCGGGACCAAACACCGGGGAGCTGTTTTTC. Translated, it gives CASSEPGPNTGELFF.

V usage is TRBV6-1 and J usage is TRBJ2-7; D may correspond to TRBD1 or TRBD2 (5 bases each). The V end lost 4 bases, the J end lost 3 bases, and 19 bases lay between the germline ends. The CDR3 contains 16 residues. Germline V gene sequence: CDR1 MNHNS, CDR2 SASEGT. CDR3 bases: TGTGCCAGCAGTGGGGACCGTCTGGAATGGGACTACGAGCAGTACTTC. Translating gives CASSGDRLEWDYEQYF.

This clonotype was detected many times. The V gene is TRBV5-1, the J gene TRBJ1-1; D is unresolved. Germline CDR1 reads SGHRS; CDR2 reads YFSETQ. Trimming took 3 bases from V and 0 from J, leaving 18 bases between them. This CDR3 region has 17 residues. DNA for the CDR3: TGCGCCAGCAGCTCAGCAGATTCCTACCTTATGAACACTGAAGCTTTCTTT. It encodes CASSSADSYLMNTEAFF.

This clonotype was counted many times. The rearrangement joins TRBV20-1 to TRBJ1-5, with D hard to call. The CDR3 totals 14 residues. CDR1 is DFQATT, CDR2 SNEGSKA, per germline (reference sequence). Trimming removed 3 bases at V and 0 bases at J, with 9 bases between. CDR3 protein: CSARLGSSNQPQHF. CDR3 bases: TGCAGTGCTAGGTTGGGATCTAGCAATCAGCCCCAGCATTTT.

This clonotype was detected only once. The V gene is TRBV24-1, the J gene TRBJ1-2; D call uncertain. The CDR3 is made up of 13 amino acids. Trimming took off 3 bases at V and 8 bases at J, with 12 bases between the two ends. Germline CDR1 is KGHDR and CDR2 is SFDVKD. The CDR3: CATSDPSSTGYTF. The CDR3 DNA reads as TGTGCCACCAGTGATCCTAGTTCTACAGGCTACACCTTC.

Written as DNA, the CDR3 is TGTGCCAGCAGTTTAGGTCTGGGCGCCGGGGAGCTGTTTTTT. Translated: CASSLGLGAGELFF. The chain uses TRBV12-3 or TRBV12-4 and TRBJ2-2; the D is unclear. V was cut by 1 base and J by 6 bases, with 9 bases left in between. This CDR3 has 14 residues.

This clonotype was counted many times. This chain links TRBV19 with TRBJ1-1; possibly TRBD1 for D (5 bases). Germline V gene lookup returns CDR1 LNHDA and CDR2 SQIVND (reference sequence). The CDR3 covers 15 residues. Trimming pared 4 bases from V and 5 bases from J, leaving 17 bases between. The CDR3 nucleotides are TGTGCCAGTAGTAACCCGGTGGGGGTTGGGACTGAAGCTTTCTTT. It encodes CASSNPVGVGTEAFF. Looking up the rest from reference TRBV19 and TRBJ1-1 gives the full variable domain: DGGITQSPKYLFRKEGQNVTLSCEQNLNHDAMYWYRQDPGQGLRLIYYSQIVNDFQKGDIAEGYSVSREKKESFPLTVTSAQKNPTAFYLCASSNPVGVGTEAFFGQGTRLTVV.

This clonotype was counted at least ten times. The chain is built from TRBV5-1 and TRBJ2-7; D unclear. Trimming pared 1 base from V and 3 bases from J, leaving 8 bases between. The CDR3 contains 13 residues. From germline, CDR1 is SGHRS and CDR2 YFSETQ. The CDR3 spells CASSLLPGYEQYF. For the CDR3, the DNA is TGCGCCAGCAGCTTGTTACCAGGCTACGAGCAGTACTTC.

The CDR3 sequence is CASSPDSAQHF. CDR3 sequence (DNA): TGTGCCAGCAGTCCCGATTCGGCCCAGCATTTT. The V gene is TRBV12-3 or TRBV12-4, the J gene TRBJ1-5; no definite D call. Trimming removed 5 bases at V and 11 bases at J, with 10 bases between. This CDR3 is built from 11 residues.

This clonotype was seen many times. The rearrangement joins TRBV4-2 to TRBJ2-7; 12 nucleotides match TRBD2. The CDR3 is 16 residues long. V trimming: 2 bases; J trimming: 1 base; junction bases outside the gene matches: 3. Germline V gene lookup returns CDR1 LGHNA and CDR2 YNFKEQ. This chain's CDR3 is CASSQPGLAGSYEQYF. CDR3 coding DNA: TGTGCCAGCAGCCAACCCGGACTAGCGGGATCCTACGAGCAGTACTTC.

CDR3 DNA sequence: TGTGCCACTAAGGGCCAAATCGGGGATCAGCCCCAGCATTTT. This encodes CATKGQIGDQPQHF. The chain employs TRBV19 and TRBJ1-5; the D is unclear. V was pared by 10 bases and J by 5 bases, with 18 bases between. In germline, CDR1 is LNHDA, CDR2 SQIVND (reference sequence). There are 14 residues in the CDR3.

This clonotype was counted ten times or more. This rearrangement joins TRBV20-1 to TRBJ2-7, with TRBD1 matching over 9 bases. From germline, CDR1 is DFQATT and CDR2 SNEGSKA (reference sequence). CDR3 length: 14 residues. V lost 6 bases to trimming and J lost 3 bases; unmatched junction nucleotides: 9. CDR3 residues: CSASVGTGIYEQYF. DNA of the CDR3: TGCAGTGCCTCAGTGGGGACAGGGATCTACGAGCAGTACTTC.

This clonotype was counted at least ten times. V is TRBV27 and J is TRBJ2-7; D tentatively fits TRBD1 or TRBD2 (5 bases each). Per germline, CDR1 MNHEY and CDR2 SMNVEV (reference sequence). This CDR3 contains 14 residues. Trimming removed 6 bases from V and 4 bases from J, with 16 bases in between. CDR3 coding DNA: TGTGCCAGCAGCACCTCGGGGCCACCGTACGAGCAGTACTTC. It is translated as CASSTSGPPYEQYF.

The CDR3 DNA sequence: TGTGCCAGCAGTTTTCAGGGGCAGAACACTGAAGCTTTCTTT. Amino acids: CASSFQGQNTEAFF. The chain joins TRBV12-3 or TRBV12-4 to TRBJ1-1; tentatively, D is TRBD1 (6 bases). Trimming took 3 bases from V and 1 from J, leaving 9 bases between them. The CDR3 extends over 14 amino acids.

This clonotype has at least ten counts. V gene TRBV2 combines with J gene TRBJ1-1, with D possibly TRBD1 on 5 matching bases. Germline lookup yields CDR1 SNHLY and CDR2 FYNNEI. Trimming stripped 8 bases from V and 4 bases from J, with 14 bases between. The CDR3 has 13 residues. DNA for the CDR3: TGTGCCAGCGGCAGGGAGGGGTCCACTGAAGCTTTCTTT. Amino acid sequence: CASGREGSTEAFF.

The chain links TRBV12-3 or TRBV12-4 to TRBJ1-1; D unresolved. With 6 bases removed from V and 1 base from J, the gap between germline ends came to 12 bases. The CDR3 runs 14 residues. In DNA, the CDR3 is TGTGCCAGCAGCATGGACGTAACGAACACTGAAGCTTTCTTT. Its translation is CASSMDVTNTEAFF.

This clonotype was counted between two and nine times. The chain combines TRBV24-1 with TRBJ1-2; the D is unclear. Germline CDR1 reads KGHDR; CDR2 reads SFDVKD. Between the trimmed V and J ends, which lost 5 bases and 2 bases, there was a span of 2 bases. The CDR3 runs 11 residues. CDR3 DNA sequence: TGTGCCACCAGTGCCAACTATGGCTACACCTTC. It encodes CATSANYGYTF.

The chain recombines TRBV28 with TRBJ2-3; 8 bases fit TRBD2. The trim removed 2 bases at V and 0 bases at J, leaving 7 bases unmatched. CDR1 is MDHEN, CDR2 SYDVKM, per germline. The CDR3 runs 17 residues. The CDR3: CASSLLVSGASTDTQYF. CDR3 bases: TGTGCCAGCAGTTTACTCGTTAGCGGGGCAAGCACAGATACGCAGTATTTT. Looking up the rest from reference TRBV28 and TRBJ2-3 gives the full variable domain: DVKVTQSSRYLVKRTGEKVFLECVQDMDHENMFWYRQDPGLGLRLIYFSYDVKMKEKGDIPEGYSVSREKKERFSLILESASTNQTSMYLCASSLLVSGASTDTQYFGPGTRLTVL.

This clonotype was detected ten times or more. The CDR3 region is CASSSYSSGYTF. DNA of the CDR3: TGTGCCAGCAGTAGCTACAGCTCAGGCTACACCTTC. V is TRBV28 and J is TRBJ1-2; D not resolved. V lost 5 bases and J lost 8, with 12 bases in between. The CDR3 totals 12 residues. Per the germline V gene, CDR1 is MDHEN and CDR2 is SYDVKM.

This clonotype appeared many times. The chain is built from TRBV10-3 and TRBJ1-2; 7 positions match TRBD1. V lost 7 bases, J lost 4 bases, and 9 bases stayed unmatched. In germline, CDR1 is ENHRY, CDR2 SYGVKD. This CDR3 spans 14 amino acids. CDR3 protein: CAITADRDSYGYTF. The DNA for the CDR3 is TGTGCCATCACCGCCGACAGGGATTCCTATGGCTACACCTTC.

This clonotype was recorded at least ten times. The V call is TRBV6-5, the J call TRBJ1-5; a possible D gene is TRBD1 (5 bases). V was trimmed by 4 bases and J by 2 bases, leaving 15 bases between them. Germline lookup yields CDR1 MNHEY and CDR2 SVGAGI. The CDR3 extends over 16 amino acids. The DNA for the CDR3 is TGTGCCAGCAGTTCCCGGGACCTCTATGGCAATCAGCCCCAGCATTTT. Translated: CASSSRDLYGNQPQHF.